The entry below gives a single T cell receptor (beta chain) sequence along with its context. Its antigen is currently unknown. In germline, CDR1 is SGHRS, CDR2 YFSETQ. The CDR3 totals 15 residues. The V gene lost 3 bases and the J gene lost 2 bases, with 14 bases spanning the gap. Reverse transcribed after extraction, RNA yielded cDNA as the sequencing template. Profiling relied on immunoSEQ multiplex PCR, and the TCRdb table lists in-frame clones only, not all of them. Of about 100,000 clones listed, 45% to 70% are singletons. The data were taken from a study of CD8+ T cells in alopecia areata. Findings and caveats of the study: With patients, TCR sharing proved less clear than in mice, a difference possibly related to HLA. Scalp data also include sequences from resident alphabeta T cells of normal skin. Across lesional scalp, and particularly alopecia totalis/universalis, clonality surpassed that of normal scalp.

The researchers isolated CD4+ and CD8+ T cells from PBMCs by sorting. The material sequenced was CD8+ T cells sorted from blood. This chain connects TRBV5-1 to TRBJ2-5, with D possibly matching TRBD2 (7 bases). This clonotype originated in a human donor in good health. The CDR3 sequence: CASSSSGGGQETQYF. The DNA for the CDR3 is TGCGCCAGCAGCTCTTCGGGGGGCGGGCAAGAGACCCAGTACTTC.